This T cell receptor (beta chain) was documented in a study of cytomegalovirus exposure and HLA in healthy donors. Germline CDR1 reads MNHEY; CDR2 reads SVGAGI. The CDR3 sequence is 15 residues long. V dropped 6 bases and J dropped 4; count of bases not matched to a gene: 7. Amplification used 60 Vbeta primers and 13 Jbeta primers. Generated by immunoSEQ multiplex PCR, the TCRdb table keeps only in-frame clones and is missing some. In the table there are approximately 150,000 clones, around 78% of which are singletons. The chain has TRBV6-5 and TRBJ2-2, with 8 nucleotides matching TRBD1. The sample was PBMCs. The receptor's source is a woman aged 40 to 50 in good health and CMV-seropositive. The CDR3 sequence: CASRGRTGSTGELFF. The CDR3, as DNA: TGTGCCAGCAGGGGGCGGACAGGGAGCACCGGGGAGCTGTTTTTT.